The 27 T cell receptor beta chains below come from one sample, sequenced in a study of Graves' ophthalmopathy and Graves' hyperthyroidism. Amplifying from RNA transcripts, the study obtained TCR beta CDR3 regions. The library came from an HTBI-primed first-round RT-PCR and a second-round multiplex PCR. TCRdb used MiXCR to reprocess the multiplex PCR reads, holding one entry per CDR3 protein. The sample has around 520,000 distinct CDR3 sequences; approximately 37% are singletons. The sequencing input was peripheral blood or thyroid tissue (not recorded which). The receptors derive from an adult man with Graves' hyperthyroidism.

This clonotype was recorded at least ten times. The CDR3 coding sequence is TGTGCCAGCAGCTTAGTTGGGGGACGGAACACTGAAGCTTTCTTT. Translating it yields CASSLVGGRNTEAFF. The V gene is TRBV7-6, the J gene TRBJ1-1, with a weak D call TRBD1 (5 bases). The germline gives CDR1 SGHVS, CDR2 FNYEAQ. This CDR3 comprises 15 residues. V was pared by 1 base and J by 1 base, with 10 bases between.

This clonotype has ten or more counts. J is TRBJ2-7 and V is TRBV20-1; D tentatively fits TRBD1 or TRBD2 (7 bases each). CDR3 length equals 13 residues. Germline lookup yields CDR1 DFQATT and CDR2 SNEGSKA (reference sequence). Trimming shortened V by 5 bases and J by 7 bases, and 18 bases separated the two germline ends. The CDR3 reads CSADREGAGEQYF. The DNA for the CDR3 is TGCAGTGCTGACAGGGAGGGTGCGGGAGAGCAGTACTTC.

The CDR3 DNA is TGTGCCAGCAGGGGCGGGTCTACCACCTCTGGGGCCAACGTCCTGACTTTC. Translation gives CASRGGSTTSGANVLTF. This rearrangement joins TRBV2 to TRBJ2-6, with D possibly being TRBD2 (5 bases). This CDR3 spans 17 amino acids. V lost 6 bases to trimming and J lost 0 bases, with 15 bases between them. Germline V CDR1 and CDR2: SNHLY, FYNNEI.

The CDR3 coding sequence is TGTGCCAGCTCACCATATGGGGATAATAATTCACCCCTCCACTTT. This sequence encodes CASSPYGDNNSPLHF. V gene TRBV7-8 combines with J gene TRBJ1-6; D is undetermined. The CDR3 totals 15 residues. The germline CDR1 and CDR2 sequences are SGHVS and FQNEAQ. Trimming stripped 8 bases from V and 5 bases from J, with 16 bases between.

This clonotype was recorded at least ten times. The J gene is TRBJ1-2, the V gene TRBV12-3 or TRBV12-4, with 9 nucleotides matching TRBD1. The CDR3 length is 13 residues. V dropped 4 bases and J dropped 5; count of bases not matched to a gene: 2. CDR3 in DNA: TGTGCCAGCAGTTCGGGACAGGGTTATGGCTACACCTTC. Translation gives CASSSGQGYGYTF.

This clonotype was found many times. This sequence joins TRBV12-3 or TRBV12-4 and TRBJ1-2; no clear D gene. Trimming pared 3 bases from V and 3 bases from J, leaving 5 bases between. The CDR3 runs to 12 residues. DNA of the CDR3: TGTGCCAGCAGTTTCAGAGACTATGGCTACACCTTC. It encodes CASSFRDYGYTF.

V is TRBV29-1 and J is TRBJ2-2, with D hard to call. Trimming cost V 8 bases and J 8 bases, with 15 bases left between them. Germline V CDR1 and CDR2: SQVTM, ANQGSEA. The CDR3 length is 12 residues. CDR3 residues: CSSLDLTGELFF. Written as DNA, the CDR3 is TGCAGCAGTTTGGACCTCACAGGGGAGCTGTTTTTT.

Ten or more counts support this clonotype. The CDR3 region has the DNA TGCGCCAGCAGCTCGAGTACTGGAAACACCATATATTTT. Protein sequence: CASSSSTGNTIYF. The V and J genes are TRBV5-1 and TRBJ1-3; no definite D call. Trimming shortened V by 3 bases and J by 2 bases, and 6 bases separated the two germline ends. CDR1 SGHRS and CDR2 YFSETQ come from the germline V gene. This CDR3 contains 13 residues.

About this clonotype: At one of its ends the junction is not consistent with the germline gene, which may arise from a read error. The CDR3 DNA is TGTGCCAGCAGCTCGTTACCCCTTCCCCGGGACGAGAAGTTCTTC. It codes for CASSSLPLPRDEKFF. The chain is built from TRBV5-6 and TRBJ2-7; D may match TRBD1 or TRBD2 (5 bases each). CDR3 length: 15 residues. Germline lookup yields CDR1 SGHDT and CDR2 YYEEEE.

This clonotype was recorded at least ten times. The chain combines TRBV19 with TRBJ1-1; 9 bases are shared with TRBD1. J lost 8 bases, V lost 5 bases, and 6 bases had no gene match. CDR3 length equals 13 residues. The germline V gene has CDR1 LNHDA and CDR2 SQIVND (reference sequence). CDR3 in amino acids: CASSPNRGREAFF. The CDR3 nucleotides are TGTGCCAGTAGTCCAAACAGGGGGCGCGAAGCTTTCTTT.

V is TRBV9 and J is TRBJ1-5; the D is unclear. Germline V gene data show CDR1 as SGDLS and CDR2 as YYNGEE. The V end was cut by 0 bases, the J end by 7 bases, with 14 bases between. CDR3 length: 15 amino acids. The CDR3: CASSVGEREGQPQHF. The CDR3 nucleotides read TGTGCCAGCAGCGTAGGTGAAAGGGAAGGACAGCCCCAGCATTTT.

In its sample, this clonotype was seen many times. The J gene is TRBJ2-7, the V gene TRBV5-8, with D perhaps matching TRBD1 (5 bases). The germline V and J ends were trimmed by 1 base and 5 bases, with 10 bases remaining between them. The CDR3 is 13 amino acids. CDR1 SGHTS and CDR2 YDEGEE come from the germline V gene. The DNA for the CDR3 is TGTGCCAGCAGCTTGCCCCAGGGTAACGAGCAGTACTTC. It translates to CASSLPQGNEQYF.

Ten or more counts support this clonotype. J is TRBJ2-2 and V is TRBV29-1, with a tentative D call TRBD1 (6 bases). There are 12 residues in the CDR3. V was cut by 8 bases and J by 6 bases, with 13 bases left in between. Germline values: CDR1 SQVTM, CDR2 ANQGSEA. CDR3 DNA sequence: TGCAGCACGGGACAATCACCCGGGGAGCTGTTTTTT. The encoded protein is CSTGQSPGELFF.

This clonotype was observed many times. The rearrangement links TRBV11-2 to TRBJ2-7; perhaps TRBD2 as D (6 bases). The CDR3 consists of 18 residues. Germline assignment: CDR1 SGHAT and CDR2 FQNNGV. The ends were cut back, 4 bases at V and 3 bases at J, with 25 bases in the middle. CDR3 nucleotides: TGTGCCAGCAGCTCCAGGGTGAGATGGGCTAACGGGGGCTACGAGCAGTACTTC. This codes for CASSSRVRWANGGYEQYF. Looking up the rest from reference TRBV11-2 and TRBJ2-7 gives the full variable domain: EAGVAQSPRYKIIEKRQSVAFWCNPISGHATLYWYQQILGQGPKLLIQFQNNGVVDDSQLPKDRFSAERLKGVDSTLKIQPAKLEDSAVYLCASSSRVRWANGGYEQYFGPGTRLTVT.

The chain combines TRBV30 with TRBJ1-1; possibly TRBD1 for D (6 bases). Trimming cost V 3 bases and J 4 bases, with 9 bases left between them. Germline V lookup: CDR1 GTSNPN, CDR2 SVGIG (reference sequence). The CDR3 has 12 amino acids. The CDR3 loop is CAWSTGCTEAFF. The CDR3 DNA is TGTGCCTGGAGCACAGGGTGCACTGAAGCTTTCTTT.

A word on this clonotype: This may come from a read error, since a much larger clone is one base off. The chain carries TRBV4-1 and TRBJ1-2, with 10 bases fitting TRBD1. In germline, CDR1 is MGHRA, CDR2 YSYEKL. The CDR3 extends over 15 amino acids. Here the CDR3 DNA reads TGTGCCAGCAGCCCACCGAGGGACAGGGGTTATGGCTACACCTTC. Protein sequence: CASSPPRDRGYGYTF.

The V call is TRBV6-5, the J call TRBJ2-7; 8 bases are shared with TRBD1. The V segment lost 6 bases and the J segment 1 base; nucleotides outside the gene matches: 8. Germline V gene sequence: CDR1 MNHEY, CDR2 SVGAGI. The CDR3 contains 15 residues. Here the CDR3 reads CASSSDRGYSYEQYF. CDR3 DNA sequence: TGTGCCAGCAGCTCCGACAGGGGTTATTCCTACGAGCAGTACTTC.

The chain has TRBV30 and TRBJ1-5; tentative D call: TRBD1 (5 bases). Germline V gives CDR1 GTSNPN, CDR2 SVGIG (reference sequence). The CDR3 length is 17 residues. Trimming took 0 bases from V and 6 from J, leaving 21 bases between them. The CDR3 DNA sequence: TGTGCCTGGAGTGTTGGGAGGGGAGGACATCAATTTCAGCCCCAGCATTTT. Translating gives CAWSVGRGGHQFQPQHF.

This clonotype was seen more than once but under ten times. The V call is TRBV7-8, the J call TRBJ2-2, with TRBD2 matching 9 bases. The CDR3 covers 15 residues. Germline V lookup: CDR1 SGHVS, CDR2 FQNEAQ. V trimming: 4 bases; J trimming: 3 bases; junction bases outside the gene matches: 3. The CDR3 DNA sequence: TGTGCCAGCAGCTCGGGACTAGCCTACACCGGGGAGCTGTTTTTT. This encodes CASSSGLAYTGELFF.

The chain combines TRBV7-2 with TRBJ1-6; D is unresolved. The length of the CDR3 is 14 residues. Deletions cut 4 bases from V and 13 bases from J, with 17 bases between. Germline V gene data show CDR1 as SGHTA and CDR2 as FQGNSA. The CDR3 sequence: CASSSTRTIRPLHF. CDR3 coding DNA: TGTGCCAGCAGCTCTACCCGGACCATACGGCCCCTCCACTTT.

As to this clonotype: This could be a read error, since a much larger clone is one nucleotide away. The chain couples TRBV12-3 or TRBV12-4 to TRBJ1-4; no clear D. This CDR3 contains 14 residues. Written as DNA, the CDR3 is TGTGCCAGCAGTTTAAGGCGGACTAATGAAGAACTGTTTTTT. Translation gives CASSLRRTNEELFF.

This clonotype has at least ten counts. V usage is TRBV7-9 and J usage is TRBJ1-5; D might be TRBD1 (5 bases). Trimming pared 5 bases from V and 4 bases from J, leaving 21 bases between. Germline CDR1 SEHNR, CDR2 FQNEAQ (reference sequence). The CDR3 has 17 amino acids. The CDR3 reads CASSVGRMQGENQPQHF. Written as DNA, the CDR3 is TGTGCCAGCAGCGTAGGTCGGATGCAGGGAGAAAATCAGCCCCAGCATTTT.

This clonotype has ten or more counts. DNA for the CDR3: TGTGCCAGCAGTGACGGACTAGCGGGTGTCTCCTACGAGCAGTACTTC. It encodes CASSDGLAGVSYEQYF. This rearrangement joins TRBV2 to TRBJ2-7, with 11 nucleotides matching TRBD2. The V segment lost 3 bases and the J segment 0 bases; nucleotides outside the gene matches: 4. Germline lookup yields CDR1 SNHLY and CDR2 FYNNEI. The CDR3 runs to 16 residues.

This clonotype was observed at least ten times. The CDR3 region is CASTQRGAEGRETQYF. In DNA, the CDR3 is TGTGCCAGCACCCAACGGGGGGCAGAAGGTCGGGAGACCCAGTACTTC. This chain uses TRBV13 with TRBJ2-5, with D maybe TRBD2 (7 bases). CDR1 and CDR2 (germline): PRHDT, FYEKMQ (reference sequence). Trimming took 7 bases from V and 5 from J, leaving 23 bases between them. The CDR3 has 16 amino acids.

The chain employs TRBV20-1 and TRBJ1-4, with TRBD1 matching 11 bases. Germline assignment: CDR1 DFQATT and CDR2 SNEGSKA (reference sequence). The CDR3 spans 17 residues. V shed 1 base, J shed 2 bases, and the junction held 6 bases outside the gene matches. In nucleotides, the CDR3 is TGCAGTGCTAGAGGGGACAGGGGGTACGGGACTAATGAAAAACTGTTTTTT. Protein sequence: CSARGDRGYGTNEKLFF.

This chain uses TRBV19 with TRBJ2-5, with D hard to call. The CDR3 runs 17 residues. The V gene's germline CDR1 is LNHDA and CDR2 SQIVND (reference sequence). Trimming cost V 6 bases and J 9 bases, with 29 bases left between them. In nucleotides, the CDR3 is TGTGCCAGTAGACTTAACAGCCTCCGGTTAGGCAATCAGCCCCAGTACTTC. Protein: CASRLNSLRLGNQPQYF.

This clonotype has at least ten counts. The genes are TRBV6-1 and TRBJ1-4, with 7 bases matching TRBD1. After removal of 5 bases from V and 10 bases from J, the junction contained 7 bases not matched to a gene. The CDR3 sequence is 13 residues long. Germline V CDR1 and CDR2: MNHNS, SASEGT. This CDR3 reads CASSRGQVGKLFF. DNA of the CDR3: TGTGCCAGCAGTCGCGGACAGGTCGGAAAACTGTTTTTT.